This T cell receptor (beta chain) was sequenced for a study of blood T cells in healthy people across ages. Broader study findings: In long-lived donors, naive CD4+ cell counts and diversity exceeded those of aged donors. Roughly linear declines in TCR beta diversity per million T cells occurred with age. The study lacked donor CMV status, which possibly confounded expanded clonotype changes.

CDR3 size: 12 residues. CDR1 GTSNPN and CDR2 SVGIG come from the germline V gene (reference sequence). Combining a sample-barcoded 5' primer with a J-beta primer mix, a second PCR ran for roughly 7 to 12 cycles. In TCRdb, the 5' RACE reads were re-called with MiXCR into one record per CDR3 protein. The data contain some 900,000 distinct CDR3 sequences, around 48% of them singletons. As for this clonotype: What it recognizes is unknown.

Each donor supplied ten milliliters of peripheral blood. Material for sequencing was blood. The J gene is TRBJ2-7, the V gene TRBV30; D gene unclear. The end of the DNA is better explained by TRBJ2-5, so the J call may be wrong. This receptor was obtained from a man aged 25-45 years in good health. CDR3 amino acids: CAWSASWETQYF. As DNA, the CDR3 is TGTGCCTGGAGTGCCAGCTGGGAGACCCAGTACTTC.